The source of this T cell receptor (beta chain) is a study of Graves' ophthalmopathy and Graves' hyperthyroidism. Background on the study: Peripheral blood samples were taken at initial diagnosis, before any treatment. Study-wide results and caveats: This model predicted ophthalmopathy progression (sensitivity roughly 71%, specificity around 72%).

This clonotype has a handful of counts. The antigen remains undetermined. RNA transcripts were the template, and TCR beta CDR3 regions were amplified from them. Amplification began with first-round RT-PCR using HTBI primers, then second-round multiplex PCR was performed. Using its own MiXCR run on the multiplex PCR reads, TCRdb lists one record per CDR3 protein. Of about 740,000 distinct CDR3 sequences listed, approximately 40% are singletons. The CDR3 loop spans 15 amino acids. V was shortened by 6 bases and J by 1 base, with 12 bases between the two germline ends. Germline CDR1 LNHDA, CDR2 SQIVND (reference sequence).

Material for sequencing was peripheral blood. This TCR came from an adult man with Graves' ophthalmopathy. The J gene is TRBJ2-2, the V gene TRBV19, with D uncertain. The CDR3 region has the DNA TGTGCCAGTAGAGCGTTAACAGTGAACACCGGGGAGCTGTTTTTT. This codes for CASRALTVNTGELFF. Together with reference TRBV19 and TRBJ2-2, the CDR3 gives the full variable domain: DGGITQSPKYLFRKEGQNVTLSCEQNLNHDAMYWYRQDPGQGLRLIYYSQIVNDFQKGDIAEGYSVSREKKESFPLTVTSAQKNPTAFYLCASRALTVNTGELFFGEGSRLTVL.